This TCR beta chain was captured in a study of T cell clusters in autoimmune cytopenias. Measured by frequency, this clonotype is medium-sized. Its antigen remains unknown. TRB was amplified by touch-down multiplex PCR, primer pools A and B combined. TCRdb reprocessed the multiplex PCR reads and stores each CDR3 protein as one record, lacking DNA. This sample's clone table lists thousands of distinct CDR3 sequences. The germline gives CDR1 MNHNS, CDR2 SASEGT. The CDR3 runs 15 residues. Study-wide results and caveats: TRB repertoire shifts in secondary cytopenia and chronic lymphocytic leukemia mostly reflected lymphoma, not autoimmunity.

Some 34,000 genome equivalents of blood DNA were amplified for TRB. Sequencing input: peripheral blood. This sequence originates from a human donor with an autoimmune cytopenia or autoimmune hepatitis (not recorded which). The V gene is TRBV6-1, the J gene TRBJ1-5; TCRdb's D gene call, TRBD1, goes unchecked for lack of DNA. This chain's CDR3 is CASSVQGAFNQPQHF.